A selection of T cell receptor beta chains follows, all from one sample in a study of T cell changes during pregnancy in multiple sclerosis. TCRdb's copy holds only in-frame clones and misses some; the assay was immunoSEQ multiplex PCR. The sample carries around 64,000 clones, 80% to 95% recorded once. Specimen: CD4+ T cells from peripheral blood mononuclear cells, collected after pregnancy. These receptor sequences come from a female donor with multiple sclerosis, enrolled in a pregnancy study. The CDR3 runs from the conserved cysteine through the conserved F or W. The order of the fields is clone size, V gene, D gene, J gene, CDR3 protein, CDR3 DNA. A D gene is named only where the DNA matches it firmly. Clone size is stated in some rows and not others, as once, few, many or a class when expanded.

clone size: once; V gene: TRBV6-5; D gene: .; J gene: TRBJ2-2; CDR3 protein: CASSYERNTGELFF; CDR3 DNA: TGTGCCAGCAGTTACGAGCGGAACACCGGGGAGCTGTTTTTT
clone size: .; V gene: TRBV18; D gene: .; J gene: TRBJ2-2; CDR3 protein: CASSPLPRTGELFF; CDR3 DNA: TGTGCCAGCTCACCTCTTCCTAGAACCGGGGAGCTGTTTTTT
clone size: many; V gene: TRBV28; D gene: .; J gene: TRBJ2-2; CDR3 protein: CASSLDWVNTGELFF; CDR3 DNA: TGTGCCAGCAGTTTAGACTGGGTGAACACCGGGGAGCTGTTTTTT
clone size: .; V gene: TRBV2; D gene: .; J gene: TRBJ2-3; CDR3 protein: CASNNRLNQYF; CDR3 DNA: TGTGCCAGCAATAACAGGCTCAATCAGTATTTT
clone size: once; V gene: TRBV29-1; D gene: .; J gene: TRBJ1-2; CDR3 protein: CSVDDTGGYGYTF; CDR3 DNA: TGCAGCGTTGATGACACCGGCGGGTATGGCTACACCTTC
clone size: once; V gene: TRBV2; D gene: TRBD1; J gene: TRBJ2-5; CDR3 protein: CAGDRAPEETQYF; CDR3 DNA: TGTGCCGGGGACAGGGCCCCGGAGGAGACCCAGTACTTC
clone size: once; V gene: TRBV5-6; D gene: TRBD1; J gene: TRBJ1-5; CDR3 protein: CASSSWGDRERQPQHF; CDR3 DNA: TGTGCCAGCAGCTCATGGGGGGACAGGGAACGTCAGCCCCAGCATTTT
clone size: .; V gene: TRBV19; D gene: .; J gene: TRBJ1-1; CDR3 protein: CASSMGQLNTEAFF; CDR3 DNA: TGTGCCAGTAGTATGGGGCAATTGAACACTGAAGCTTTCTTT
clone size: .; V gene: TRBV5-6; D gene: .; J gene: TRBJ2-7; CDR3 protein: CASSFTGSSYEQYF; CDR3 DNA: TGTGCCAGCAGCTTTACAGGGAGCTCCTACGAGCAGTACTTC
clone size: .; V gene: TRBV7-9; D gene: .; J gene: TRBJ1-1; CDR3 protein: CASSSPSGGLPPAFF; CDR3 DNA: TGTGCCAGCAGCTCGCCCTCGGGTGGCCTACCCCCAGCTTTCTTT
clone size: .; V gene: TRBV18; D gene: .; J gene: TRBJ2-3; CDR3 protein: CASSPLGSRTDTQYF; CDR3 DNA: TGTGCCAGCTCACCACTCGGATCTAGGACAGATACGCAGTATTTT
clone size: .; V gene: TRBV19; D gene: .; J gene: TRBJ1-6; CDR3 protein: CASSTLLPGGSPLHF; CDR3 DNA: TGTGCCAGTAGTACCTTATTGCCGGGTGGCTCACCCCTCCACTTT
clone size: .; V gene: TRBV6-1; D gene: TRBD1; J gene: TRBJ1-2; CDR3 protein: CASSAHGQAGYTF; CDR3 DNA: TGTGCCAGCAGCGCCCACGGACAGGCTGGCTACACCTTC
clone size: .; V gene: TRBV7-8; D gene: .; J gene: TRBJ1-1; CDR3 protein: CASSLAWAPMNTEAFF; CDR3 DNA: TGTGCCAGCAGCTTAGCGTGGGCCCCGATGAACACTGAAGCTTTCTTT
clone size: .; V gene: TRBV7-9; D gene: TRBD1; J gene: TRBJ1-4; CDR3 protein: CASSLTGSWGNEKLFF; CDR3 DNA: TGTGCCAGCAGCTTGACAGGGTCGTGGGGGAATGAAAAACTGTTTTTT
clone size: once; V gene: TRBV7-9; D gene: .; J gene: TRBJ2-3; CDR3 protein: CASSLAQGDTQYF; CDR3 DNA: TGTGCCAGCAGCTTAGCGCAGGGAGATACGCAGTATTTT
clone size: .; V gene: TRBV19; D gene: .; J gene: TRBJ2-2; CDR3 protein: CASSFRTGELFF; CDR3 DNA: TGTGCCAGTAGTTTCAGGACCGGGGAGCTGTTTTTT
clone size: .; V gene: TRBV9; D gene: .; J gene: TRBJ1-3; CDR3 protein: CASSVGGFSGNTIYF; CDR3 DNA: TGTGCCAGCAGCGTCGGGGGATTCTCTGGAAACACCATATATTTT
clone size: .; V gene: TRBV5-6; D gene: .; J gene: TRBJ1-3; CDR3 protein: CASSLVWGTGNTIYF; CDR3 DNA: TGTGCCAGCAGCTTGGTGTGGGGCACTGGAAACACCATATATTTT
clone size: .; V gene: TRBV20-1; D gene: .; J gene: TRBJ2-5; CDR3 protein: CSGRREAQYF; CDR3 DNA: TGCAGTGGGAGAAGAGAGGCCCAGTACTTC
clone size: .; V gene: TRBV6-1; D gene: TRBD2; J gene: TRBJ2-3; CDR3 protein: CASSEGWTSGGSTDTQYF; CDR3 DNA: TGTGCCAGCAGTGAAGGGTGGACTAGCGGGGGAAGCACAGATACGCAGTATTTT
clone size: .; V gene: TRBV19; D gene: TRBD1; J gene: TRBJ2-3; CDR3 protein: CASSIRSGGAYTQYF; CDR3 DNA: TGTGCCAGTAGTATTAGGTCAGGGGGCGCCTATACGCAGTATTTT
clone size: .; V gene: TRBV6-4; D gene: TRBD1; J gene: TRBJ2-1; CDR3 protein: CASSQGAFDNEQFF; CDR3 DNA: TGTGCCAGCAGTCAGGGGGCCTTCGACAATGAGCAGTTCTTC